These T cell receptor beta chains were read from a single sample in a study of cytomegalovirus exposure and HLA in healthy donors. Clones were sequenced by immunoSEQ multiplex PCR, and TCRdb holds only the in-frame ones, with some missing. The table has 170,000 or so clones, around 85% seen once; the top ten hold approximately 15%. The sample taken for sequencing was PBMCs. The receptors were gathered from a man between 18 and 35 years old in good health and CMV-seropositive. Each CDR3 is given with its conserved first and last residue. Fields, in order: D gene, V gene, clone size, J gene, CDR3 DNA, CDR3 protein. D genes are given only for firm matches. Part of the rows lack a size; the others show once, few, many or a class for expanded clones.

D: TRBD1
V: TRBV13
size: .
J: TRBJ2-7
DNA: TGTGCCAGCAGCTTAAGAGGGGGCTTTTACGAGCAGTACTTC
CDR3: CASSLRGGFYEQYF

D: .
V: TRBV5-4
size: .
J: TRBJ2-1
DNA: TGTGCCAGCAGCTTGTTCGTTGTCGCAACCTACTCCTACAATGAGCAGTTCTTC
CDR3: CASSLFVVATYSYNEQFF

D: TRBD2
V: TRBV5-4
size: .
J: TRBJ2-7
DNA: TGTGCCAGCAGCTTGCGCGGGAGCTTAGACGAGCAGTACTTC
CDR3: CASSLRGSLDEQYF

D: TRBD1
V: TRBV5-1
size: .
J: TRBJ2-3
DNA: TGCGCCAGCGCCTTGGGACAGAGGACAGATACGCAGTATTTT
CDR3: CASALGQRTDTQYF

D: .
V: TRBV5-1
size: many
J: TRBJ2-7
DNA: TGCGCCAGCAGCTTGGTAGCGACCTACGAGCAGTACTTC
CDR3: CASSLVATYEQYF

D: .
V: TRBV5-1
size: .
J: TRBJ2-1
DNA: TGCGCCAGCAGCTTAAACAGGGTCGGATTGGATGAGCAGTTCTTC
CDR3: CASSLNRVGLDEQFF

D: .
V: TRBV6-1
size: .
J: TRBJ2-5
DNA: TGTGCCAGTGATGCTACTAGAGCGCCCCAAGAGACCCAGTACTTC
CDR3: CASDATRAPQETQYF

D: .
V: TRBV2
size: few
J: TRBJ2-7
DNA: TGTGCCAGCAGGACAGCCTACGAGCAGTACTTC
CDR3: CASRTAYEQYF

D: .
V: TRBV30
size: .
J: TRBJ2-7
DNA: TGTGCCTGGAGTGTAGGAGGGGCCCTGGGGGAGCAGTACTTC
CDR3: CAWSVGGALGEQYF

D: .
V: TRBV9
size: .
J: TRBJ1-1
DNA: TGTGCCAGCAGCGTAGGCGGGGGTTCTGTTATGAACACTGAAGCTTTCTTT
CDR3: CASSVGGGSVMNTEAFF

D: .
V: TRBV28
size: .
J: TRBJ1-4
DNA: TGTGCCAGCAGTTCCCAGGGGAAAGCTAATGAAAAACTGTTTTTT
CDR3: CASSSQGKANEKLFF

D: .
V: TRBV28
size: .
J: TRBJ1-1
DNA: TGTGCCAGCAGTATACAGGTCTCAAGGGCTTTCTTT
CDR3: CASSIQVSRAFF

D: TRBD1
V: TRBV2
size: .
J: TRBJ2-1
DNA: TGTGCCAGCAGTGAAGCAAGGACAGGGGGGACTAGGAACAACAATGAGCAGTTCTTC
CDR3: CASSEARTGGTRNNNEQFF

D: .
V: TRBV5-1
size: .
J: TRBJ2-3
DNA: TGCGCCAGCAGCTTGGGGGGCGCCGGCACAGATACGCAGTATTTT
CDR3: CASSLGGAGTDTQYF

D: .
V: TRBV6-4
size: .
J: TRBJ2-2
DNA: TGTGCCAGCAGTGACTCGAGCACCGGGGAGCTGTTTTTT
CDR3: CASSDSSTGELFF

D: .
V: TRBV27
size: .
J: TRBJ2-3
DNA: TGTGCCAGCAGTTTCCAGGGGTTAGCAGGGGGGCATACGCAGTATTTT
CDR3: CASSFQGLAGGHTQYF

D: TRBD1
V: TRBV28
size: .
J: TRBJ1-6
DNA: TGTGCCAGCAGTATTGACAGGGCGAAAATTAGCTCCTATAATTCACCCCTCCACTTT
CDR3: CASSIDRAKISSYNSPLHF

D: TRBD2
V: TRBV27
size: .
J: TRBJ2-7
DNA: TGTGCCAGCAGTAGACTAGCGGCCTACGAGCAGTACTTC
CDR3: CASSRLAAYEQYF

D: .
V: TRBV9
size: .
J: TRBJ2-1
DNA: TGTGCCAGCAGCGTAGGGGCGGGGTGGTATGAGCAGTTCTTC
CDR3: CASSVGAGWYEQFF

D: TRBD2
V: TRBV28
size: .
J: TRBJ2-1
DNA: TGTGCCAGCCACAGACTAGCGAACCACAATGAGCAGTTCTTC
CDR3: CASHRLANHNEQFF

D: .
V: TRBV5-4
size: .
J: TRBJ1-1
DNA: TGTGCCAGCAGCTTGGGGGCAGGGGCTGAAGCTTTCTTT
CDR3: CASSLGAGAEAFF

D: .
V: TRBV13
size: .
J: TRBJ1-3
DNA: TGTGCCAGCAGCTTGGGCCACATGGTCTCAAGCTCTGGAAACACCATATATTTT
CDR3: CASSLGHMVSSSGNTIYF

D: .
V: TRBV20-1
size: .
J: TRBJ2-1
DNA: TGCAGTGCCCTTCAGGGTGCTGAGCAGTTCTTC
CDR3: CSALQGAEQFF

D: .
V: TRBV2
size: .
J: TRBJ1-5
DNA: TGTGCCAGCATCGGACAGCCAAATCAGCCCCAGCATTTT
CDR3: CASIGQPNQPQHF

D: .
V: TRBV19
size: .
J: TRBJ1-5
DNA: TGTGCCAGTAGAGGGGGGGTTAATAGCAATCAGCCCCAGCATTTT
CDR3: CASRGGVNSNQPQHF

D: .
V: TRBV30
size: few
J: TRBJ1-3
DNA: TGTGCCTGGAGTGTTGCGCGAAACACCATATATTTT
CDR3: CAWSVARNTIYF

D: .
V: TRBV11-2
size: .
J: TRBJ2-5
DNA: TGTGCCAGCAGCCCCCCACAGGGGGGGGAGACCCAGTACTTC
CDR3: CASSPPQGGETQYF

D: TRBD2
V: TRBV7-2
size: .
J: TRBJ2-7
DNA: TGTGCCTCAAGGGAGGGCCCGCCCTACGAGCAGTACTTC
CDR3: CASREGPPYEQYF

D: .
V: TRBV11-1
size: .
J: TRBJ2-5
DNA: TGTGCCAGCAGCTTCCCGACACCGGAAACCCAAGAGACCCAGTACTTC
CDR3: CASSFPTPETQETQYF

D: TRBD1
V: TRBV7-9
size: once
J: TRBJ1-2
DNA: TGTGTCAGCAGCCCCCCGGGACAGGGGGATAGGGGCTACACCTTC
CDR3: CVSSPPGQGDRGYTF

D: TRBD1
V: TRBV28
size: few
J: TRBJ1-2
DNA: TGTGCCAGCAGTGGACGGACAGGGGGATATGGCTACACCTTC
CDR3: CASSGRTGGYGYTF

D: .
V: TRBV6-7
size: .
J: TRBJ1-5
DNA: TGTGCCTGCTTTCGGGTAAGCAATCAGCCCCAGCATTTT
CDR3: CACFRVSNQPQHF

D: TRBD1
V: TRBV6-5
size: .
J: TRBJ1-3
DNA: TGTGCCAGCAGTTCCAGACAGGGGTCATATGGAAACACCATATATTTT
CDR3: CASSSRQGSYGNTIYF

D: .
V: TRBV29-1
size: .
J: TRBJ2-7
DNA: TGCAGCGTTGAAGGTGGGGACAAGGGAACCTACGAGCAGTACTTC
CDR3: CSVEGGDKGTYEQYF

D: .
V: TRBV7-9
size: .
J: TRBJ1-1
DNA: TGTGCCAGCAGCTTAAGTCGGGCGGGGCAGACTGAAGCTTTCTTT
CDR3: CASSLSRAGQTEAFF

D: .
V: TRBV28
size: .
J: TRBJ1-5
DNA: TGTGCCAGCAGCCTAAGGGGTACAGGGAGCAATCAGCCCCAGCATTTT
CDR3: CASSLRGTGSNQPQHF

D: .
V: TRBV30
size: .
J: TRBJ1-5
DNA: TGTGCCTGGAACCCTAGCGTCAATCAGCCCCAGCATTTT
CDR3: CAWNPSVNQPQHF

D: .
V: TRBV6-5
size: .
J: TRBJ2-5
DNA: TGTGCCAGCAGTTCCCCGGAGACAGGTGGGACCCAGTACTTC
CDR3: CASSSPETGGTQYF

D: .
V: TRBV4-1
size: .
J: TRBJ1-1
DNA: TGCGCCAGCAGCCAAGTTAATCGGCGGGGGACTGAAGCTTTCTTT
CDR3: CASSQVNRRGTEAFF

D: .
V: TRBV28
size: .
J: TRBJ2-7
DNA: TGTGCCAGCAGTTTGGGGGACACCTCCTACGAGCAGTACTTC
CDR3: CASSLGDTSYEQYF

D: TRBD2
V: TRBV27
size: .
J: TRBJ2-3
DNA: TGTGCCAGCAGTGGGACTAGCGGGAGAATTGTTCGAGATACGCAGTATTTT
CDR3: CASSGTSGRIVRDTQYF

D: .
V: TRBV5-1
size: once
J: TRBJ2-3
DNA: TGCGCCAGCTCCGTCGGAGGGGATGTGTCAGATACGCAGTATTTT
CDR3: CASSVGGDVSDTQYF

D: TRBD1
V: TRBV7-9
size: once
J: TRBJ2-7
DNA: TGTGCCAGCAGCTTAGTCCCGGGACAGGCTTACGAGCAGTACTTC
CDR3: CASSLVPGQAYEQYF

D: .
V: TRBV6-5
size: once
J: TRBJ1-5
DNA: TGTGCCAGCAGTTACGGTGGCAGCAATCAGCCCCAGCATTTT
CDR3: CASSYGGSNQPQHF

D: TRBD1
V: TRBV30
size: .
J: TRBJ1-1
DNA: TGTGCCGCGGGACAGGGGAGGGGCACTGAAGCTTTCTTT
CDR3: CAAGQGRGTEAFF

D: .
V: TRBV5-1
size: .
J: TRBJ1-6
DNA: TGCGCCAGCAGTTTTGGGACTTTCAATAATTCACCCCTCCACTTT
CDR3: CASSFGTFNNSPLHF

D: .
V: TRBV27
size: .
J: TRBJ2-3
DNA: TGTGCCAGCAGTTCCCCCCCGACTAGCACAGATACGCAGTATTTT
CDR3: CASSSPPTSTDTQYF

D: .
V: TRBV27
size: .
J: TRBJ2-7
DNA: TGTGCCAGCAGTTTAACCAGATCCTACGAGCAGTACTTC
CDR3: CASSLTRSYEQYF

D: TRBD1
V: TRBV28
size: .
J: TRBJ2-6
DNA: TGTGCCACGTTGGACAGGGGGTTCGCTGGGGCCAACGTCCTGACTTTC
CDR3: CATLDRGFAGANVLTF